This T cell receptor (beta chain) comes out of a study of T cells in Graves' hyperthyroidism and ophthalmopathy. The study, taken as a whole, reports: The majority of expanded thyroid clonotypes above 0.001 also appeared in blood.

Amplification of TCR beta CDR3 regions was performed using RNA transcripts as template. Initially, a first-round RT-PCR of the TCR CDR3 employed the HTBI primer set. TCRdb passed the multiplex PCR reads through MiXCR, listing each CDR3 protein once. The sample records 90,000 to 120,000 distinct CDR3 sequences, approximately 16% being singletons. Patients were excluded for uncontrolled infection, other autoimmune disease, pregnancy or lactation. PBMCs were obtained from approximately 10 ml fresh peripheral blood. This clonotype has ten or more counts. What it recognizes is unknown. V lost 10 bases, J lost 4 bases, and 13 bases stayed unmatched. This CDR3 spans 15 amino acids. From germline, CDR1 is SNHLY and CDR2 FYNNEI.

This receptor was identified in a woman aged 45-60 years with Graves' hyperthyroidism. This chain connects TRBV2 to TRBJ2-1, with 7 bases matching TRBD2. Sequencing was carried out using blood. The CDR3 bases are TGTGCCACCTCTACTTTAGAGCGGGGTTACAATGAGCAGTTCTTC. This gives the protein CATSTLERGYNEQFF. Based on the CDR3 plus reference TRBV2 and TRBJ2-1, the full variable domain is EPEVTQTPSHQVTQMGQEVILRCVPISNHLYFYWYRQILGQKVEFLVSFYNNEISEKSEIFDDQFSVERPDGSNFTLKIRSTKLEDSAMYFCATSTLERGYNEQFFGPGTRLTVL.